The next 16 T cell receptor beta chains were all read from a single sample in a study of T cell changes during pregnancy in multiple sclerosis. Data came from immunoSEQ multiplex PCR; TCRdb stores just in-frame clones and leaves some out. The sample consists of tens of thousands of clones, about 85% of them appearing once. The sample was CD4+ T cells from peripheral blood mononuclear cells, taken before pregnancy. The receptor set was obtained from a female donor with multiple sclerosis, enrolled in a pregnancy study.

V and J are TRBV7-2 and TRBJ2-1; 10 nucleotides match TRBD2. V shed 1 base, J shed 4 bases, and the junction held 4 bases outside the gene matches. Germline V gives CDR1 SGHTA, CDR2 FQGNSA. The CDR3 loop spans 16 amino acids. CDR3 amino acids: CASSLGGTSVYNEQFF. The DNA for the CDR3 is TGTGCCAGCAGCTTAGGTGGGACTAGCGTATACAATGAGCAGTTCTTC.

V gene TRBV2 combines with J gene TRBJ2-7; the match to TRBD1 covers 9 bases. The CDR3 is 14 amino acids. Germline CDR1 reads SNHLY; CDR2 reads FYNNEI. The V gene end was trimmed by 6 bases and the J gene end by 1 base; junction bases not matched to a gene: 4. The DNA for the CDR3 is TGTGCCAGCAGGGCCGGGACAGGGTCCTACGAGCAGTACTTC. This encodes CASRAGTGSYEQYF.

This clone appeared a single time. V gene TRBV6-1 combines with J gene TRBJ2-5, with a possible D match to TRBD2 (5 bases). Germline assignment: CDR1 MNHNS and CDR2 SASEGT. The V end was cut by 8 bases, the J end by 5 bases, with 15 bases between. The CDR3 consists of 13 residues. CDR3 DNA sequence: TGTGCCAGCGGCGTCGGACTCACGGAGACCCAGTACTTC. Its translation is CASGVGLTETQYF.

This sequence joins TRBV6-5 and TRBJ2-3; D call uncertain. Germline V gene data show CDR1 as MNHEY and CDR2 as SVGAGI. This CDR3 contains 15 residues. The ends were cut back, 2 bases at V and 3 bases at J, with 12 bases in the middle. The DNA of the CDR3 is TGTGCCAGCAGTTACAGGCCTAGTCAAACAGATACGCAGTATTTT. Translating gives CASSYRPSQTDTQYF.

The V and J genes are TRBV6-1 and TRBJ1-4; weak D call: TRBD1 (5 bases). In germline, CDR1 is MNHNS, CDR2 SASEGT. Trimming took off 1 base at V and 5 bases at J, with 8 bases between the two ends. The CDR3 runs to 14 residues. Here the CDR3 DNA reads TGTGCCAGCAGTGAAGGCAGGGTGAATGAAAAACTGTTTTTT. Protein sequence: CASSEGRVNEKLFF.

This chain connects TRBV5-6 to TRBJ2-3, with D uncertain. Trimming pared 4 bases from V and 1 base from J, leaving 16 bases between. The germline V gene encodes CDR1 SGHDT and CDR2 YYEEEE. The length of the CDR3 is 16 residues. The DNA for the CDR3 is TGTGCCAGCAGCCGCTACCCGCCCGAAGGCACAGATACGCAGTATTTT. It yields the protein CASSRYPPEGTDTQYF.

The chain links TRBV14 to TRBJ1-5; no reliable D call. The germline V gene has CDR1 SGHDN and CDR2 FVKESK. The length of the CDR3 is 14 residues. Trimming pared 1 base from V and 2 bases from J, leaving 6 bases between. The CDR3, as DNA: TGTGCCAGCAGCCAAGTGCAGGGCAATCAGCCCCAGCATTTT. Translated: CASSQVQGNQPQHF. Using reference TRBV14 and TRBJ1-5 for the parts outside the CDR3, the full variable domain is EAGVTQFPSHSVIEKGQTVTLRCDPISGHDNLYWYRRVMGKEIKFLLHFVKESKQDESGMPNNRFLAERTGGTYSTLKVQPAELEDSGVYFCASSQVQGNQPQHFGDGTRLSIL.

The chain recombines TRBV18 with TRBJ1-1; 8 bases are shared with TRBD1. The CDR3 is 15 residues long. Germline V gene lookup returns CDR1 KGHSH and CDR2 LQKENI. V lost 3 bases and J lost 12; bases outside the gene matches: 15. The CDR3 reads CASSPAAGGRGVTFF. DNA for the CDR3: TGTGCCAGCTCACCGGCGGCAGGGGGCCGGGGGGTTACTTTCTTT. The full variable domain, with the rest looked up from reference TRBV18 and TRBJ1-1, is NAGVMQNPRHLVRRRGQEARLRCSPMKGHSHVYWYRQLPEEGLKFMVYLQKENIIDESGMPKERFSAEFPKEGPSILRIQQVVRGDSAAYFCASSPAAGGRGVTFFGQGTRLTVV.

V gene TRBV25-1 combines with J gene TRBJ2-2; the match to TRBD2 covers 7 bases. V was pared by 8 bases and J by 5 bases, with 11 bases of the junction left unmatched. CDR1 MGHDK and CDR2 SYGVNS come from the germline V gene. This CDR3 has 15 amino acids. DNA for the CDR3: TGTGCCAGCTCAATCGGGGGGAGTTATACCGGGGAGCTGTTTTTT. It specifies CASSIGGSYTGELFF.

The chain joins TRBV2 to TRBJ1-2, with D maybe TRBD1 (6 bases). V shed 4 bases and J shed 3 bases, with 9 bases lying between them. The CDR3 runs to 13 residues. Germline V CDR1 and CDR2: SNHLY, FYNNEI. This CDR3 is CASSAAGDYGYTF. The CDR3 DNA reads TGTGCCAGCAGTGCCGCAGGGGACTATGGCTACACCTTC.

Only a few counts were recorded for this clone. This chain joins TRBV19 and TRBJ2-2; perhaps TRBD2 as D (6 bases). Trimming cost V 4 bases and J 2 bases, with 26 bases left between them. The CDR3 contains 20 residues. The germline V gene encodes CDR1 LNHDA and CDR2 SQIVND (reference sequence). The DNA for the CDR3 is TGTGCCAGTAGTACCCCCCTCCCGGGAGCAACAGCCCGAAACACCGGGGAGCTGTTTTTT. This gives the protein CASSTPLPGATARNTGELFF.

The chain uses TRBV2 and TRBJ2-2; D remains unclear. Germline V gene sequence: CDR1 SNHLY, CDR2 FYNNEI. This CDR3 has 15 amino acids. With 5 bases removed from V and 0 bases from J, the gap between germline ends came to 10 bases. The CDR3 sequence is CASSIGPANTGELFF. In nucleotides, the CDR3 is TGTGCCAGCAGTATTGGGCCGGCGAACACCGGGGAGCTGTTTTTT.

This clone was counted a single time. The gene calls are TRBV7-2 and TRBJ2-7; 8 nucleotides agree with TRBD1. With V trimmed by 7 bases and J by 3 bases, 11 bases remained unmatched. CDR3 length: 15 amino acids. Germline CDR1 and CDR2: SGHTA and FQGNSA. The CDR3 loop is CASTPGAGTGYEQYF. CDR3 DNA: TGTGCCAGCACACCGGGGGCCGGGACAGGCTACGAGCAGTACTTC. The full variable domain, rest sourced from reference TRBV7-2 and TRBJ2-7, is GAGVSQSPSNKVTEKGKDVELRCDPISGHTALYWYRQSLGQGLEFLIYFQGNSAPDKSGLPSDRFSAERTGGSVSTLTIQRTQQEDSAVYLCASTPGAGTGYEQYFGPGTRLTVT.

Comment on this clone: Other nucleotide sequences in the sample specify the same CDR3. The genes are TRBV14 and TRBJ1-1; TRBD1 matches at 8 bases. J gave up 4 bases and V 2 bases, and 3 bases lay outside the gene matches. This CDR3 spans 14 amino acids. Germline CDR1 SGHDN, CDR2 FVKESK. The CDR3 here is CASSQQTGGTEAFF. CDR3 sequence (DNA): TGTGCCAGCAGCCAACAAACAGGGGGCACTGAAGCTTTCTTT.

This clone was seen a few times. The chain links TRBV18 to TRBJ1-1, with D tentatively TRBD1 (5 bases). V lost 3 bases and J lost 7, with 15 bases in between. The germline gives CDR1 KGHSH, CDR2 LQKENI. The CDR3 is made up of 14 amino acids. CDR3 nucleotide sequence: TGTGCCAGCTCACCTGGTCTGGGGCGGGGTGAAGCTTTCTTT. Translation gives CASSPGLGRGEAFF.

This clone was seen many times. The V call is TRBV4-2, the J call TRBJ1-2; D may be TRBD1 (5 bases). CDR3 length equals 14 residues. V was cut by 0 bases and J by 5 bases, with 10 bases left in between. Germline values: CDR1 LGHNA, CDR2 YNFKEQ. For the CDR3, the DNA is TGTGCCAGCAGCCAAGAAAGGCGGGGGTATGGCTACACCTTC. This gives the protein CASSQERRGYGYTF.